This TCR beta chain stems from a study of blood T cell dynamics during melanoma immunotherapy. About the study: Standard first-line treatment here was pembrolizumab or nivolumab plus ipilimumab in metastatic melanoma. Study-wide points: At W3, later disease-control patients showed bifurcated PBMC repertoire changes, unlike progressors. Whether repertoire-driving clones were melanoma-specific could not be determined.

Produced via immunoSEQ multiplex PCR; TCRdb's table is partial and in-frame only. This table has more than 1,500 clones, approximately 80% appearing once. On this clone itself: Its antigen is not identified.

Documented time point: pre-treatment baseline. Patients with prior systemic cancer treatment, concomitant immunosuppressants, or other active malignancies were excluded. This CDR3 is built from 14 residues. CDR1 is SNHLY, CDR2 FYNNEI, per germline. The trim removed 6 bases at V and 4 bases at J, leaving 6 bases unmatched. The genes are TRBV2 and TRBJ2-5; the match to TRBD2 covers 9 bases. This sequence was found in a human donor with melanoma. The sequenced sample was blood, obtained from a patient treated with checkpoint blockade. In DNA, the CDR3 is TGTGCCAGCAGCTTTAGCGGGGGTAGAGAGACCCAGTACTTC. Translated, it gives CASSFSGGRETQYF.